The clone carrying this T cell receptor (beta chain) showed up just a few times. The junction does not match germline at one end; this may be a read error. Three rounds of nested PCR, following a modified ARM-PCR protocol, produced the TCRbeta library. One entry per CDR3 protein results from TCRdb running MiXCR on the multiplex PCR reads. This table has approximately 68,000 distinct CDR3 sequences, around 76% appearing once. RNA was extracted from bulk tissue without any cell sorting. Distant lung tissue was collected more than 3 cm away from the tumor edge. This sample is part of a study of tumor and adjacent non-tumor tissue in lung cancer. This CDR3 has 13 residues. Germline assignment: CDR1 SSHAT and CDR2 FNYEAQ (reference sequence).

The specimen was distant non-tumor lung tissue. The chain combines TRBV7-7 with TRBJ2-1; D gene ambiguous. The TCR sequence derives from a man aged 55 to 70 with non-small cell lung cancer. The CDR3 sequence: CASSFDSYSEQFF. The CDR3 nucleotides read TGTGCTAGCAGCTTCGACTCCTACAGTGAGCAGTTCTTC.